Included here is one T cell receptor (beta chain) sequence, with context. Its antigen is still unknown. TCRdb recomputed calls from the 5' RACE reads with MiXCR, one row per CDR3 protein. Of under 600,000 distinct CDR3 sequences in the sample, 20% to 25% were seen once. The data derive from a study of T-cell memory formation after mild COVID-19. The overall study: TCR clusters were mostly donor specific.

V shed 6 bases and J shed 8 bases, with 11 bases lying between them. The CDR3 length is 13 residues. Overall study results and limits: The authors did not confirm SARS-CoV-2 specificity of second-wave clones peaking day 37. Some responding clones appeared in pre-infection memory, suggesting cross-reactive memory joined. CD4+ clones that contracted lay mainly in CM and EM; CD8+ ones lay in EMRA.

This receptor was obtained from an adult woman who had mild COVID-19 (a few samples of this study predate the infection). Cell type and time point are not known. The specimen was PBMCs or a T cell subset sorted from them (not recorded which). The chain uses TRBV12-3 or TRBV12-4 and TRBJ1-6; no reliable D call. The CDR3 DNA reads TGTGCCAGCAGCTTAAGGAGGGATTCACCCCTCCACTTT. Encoded protein: CASSLRRDSPLHF.